The entry that follows covers one T cell receptor beta chain sequence. This clonotype was seen a few times. Its antigen is unknown. There are no base qualities to consult, and no much larger clone falls within one base. The sample is drawn from a study of vaccination and CD4 T cells after COVID-19 (dated by TCRdb to 2022 to 2024). The study in broad terms: Every convalescent patient had a positive nasal swab PCR test for SARS-CoV-2, with mild disease in 8 to 10 patients and severe disease in one. Six males and four females were included in the convalescent cohort, with two Hispanic individuals, seven Caucasians, two Asians and one multiracial person represented. Two doses of either the Pfizer-BioNTech BNT162b2 vaccine (n=8) or the Moderna mRNA-1273 vaccine (n=2) were administered to participants. Control cultures used a CEFX viral epitope pool as positive control, an HIV-1 Nef peptide pool as negative control, or no peptide. A few convalescent patients were sampled both early after vaccination (day 14) and late after vaccination (days 161 to 241). In around 10 COVID-19 convalescent patients and several infection-naive healthy vaccine recipients, researchers compared the spike-specific CD4+ TCR repertoire from before mRNA vaccination with the repertoire from after. For stimulating the cultures, overlapping spike peptide pools were used, derived from SARS-CoV-2 as well as from the common cold coronaviruses HCoV-NL63, HCoV-OC43 and HCoV-229E. Post-COVID blood samples from convalescent patients were collected a median of approximately 100 days after diagnosis, with a range of roughly 30 to 161 days. Post-vaccine blood samples were collected a median of about 69 days after the second vaccine dose, ranging from about 13 to 241 days.

The meaning of the sample's time point label: late sampling 161 to 241 days after vaccination in three convalescent patients. The treatment or condition label on this specimen signifies: approximately nine-day PBMC culture with coronavirus spike peptide pools or control peptides (ViraFEST assay). To expand antigen-specific T cells with peptide pools and then pick out the expanded clonotypes through TCR sequencing, the study relied on the ViraFEST assay. The convalescent patients' positive SARS-CoV-2 PCR tests fell between March and December 2020, which was before the Alpha, Beta and Delta variants emerged in the United States. PBMCs were cultured at two million per well in IMDM supplemented with 5% human AB serum and around 10 IU/ml IL-2, with approximately 10 ug/ml peptide pools added. On days 3 and 7, half of the culture medium was replaced with fresh IL-2-containing medium. CD4+ T cells were isolated after approximately eleven days of culture through negative selection using the EasySep CD4+ T cell isolation kit. Ficoll-Paque Plus gradient centrifugation was used to isolate PBMCs from whole blood, and the isolated PBMCs were then either used fresh or cryopreserved at -140C. Each culture condition was generally run in triplicate wells.

The full study reports these points: Relatively few convalescent patients were included in the study, and early timepoints after natural infection were not analyzed. Of the vaccine-specific clones in convalescent patients, 304 of 307, or nearly all, reacted only to SARS-CoV-2 spike and did not cross-react with common cold coronaviruses. The median number of SARS-CoV-2-reactive clonotypes rose from 20 to 25 after infection to approximately 41 after vaccination, but the change was not significant. In convalescent patients, a median around 86% of post-vaccine SARS-CoV-2-reactive clones were detected only after vaccination, suggesting vaccine-specific priming.

The library was built by means of PCR. At the Johns Hopkins FTIC core, DNA from the cultured CD4+ T cells underwent TCR sequencing with the Oncomine TCR Beta short-read assay. Genomic DNA was extracted from the cultured CD4+ T cells with the QIAamp micro DNA kit. Oncomine TCR Beta libraries from cultured CD4+ T cells were pooled with unique dual indexes and sequenced on an Illumina iSeq 100. Processing in the source paper ran as follows. Non-productive sequences were removed, and CDR3s not starting with C, not ending with F or W, or shorter than 7 amino acids were discarded. The MANAFEST web application identified antigen-specific clonotypes by comparing peptide-stimulated wells against reference wells and other culture wells. An FDR below 0.05, an odds ratio above 5, and a productive frequency above 0.1% in at least two of three replicate wells were required for clones to be considered positive. A clonotype counted as cross-reactive if it showed significant expansion both in the SARS-CoV-2 spike wells and in at least one common cold coronavirus spike condition. Similarity between CDR3 sequences was evaluated in R version 3.6.1 using Levenshtein distances (stringdist) and unrooted phylogenetic trees (ape). Using fastp at Q25 and MiXCR, TCRdb reprocessed the public reads and kept productive beta chains. Each CDR3 protein appears once, grouped with its most common genes and DNA. The V and J calls and clone size come from TCRdb's table, not from the authors' own analysis. For this sample there are about 23,000 distinct CDR3 sequences; 43% appear just once. The top ten clonotypes cover around 5% of the sample.

The clonotype was recovered from a human donor who had recovered from COVID-19. The sample consisted of CD4+ T cells from blood, cultured in vitro, taken about 7 months after SARS-CoV-2 vaccination.

For the CDR3, the sequence is CSVETQQNTEAFF. Read as DNA, the sequence is TGCAGCGTTGAAACTCAGCAGAACACTGAAGCTTTCTTT. The rearranged chain carries TRBV29-1 and TRBJ1-1; no D gene is confidently identified. The CDR1 and CDR2 encoded by the germline V gene are SQVTM and ANQGSEA. From its cysteine to its phenylalanine, the CDR3 spans 13 amino acids. Only the CDR3 region is kept as DNA, spanning 39 bases read in frame from base 1. V is reduced by 2 bases and J by 1 base, leaving a spacing of 8 bases between them.